This TCR beta chain derives from a study of CD8 T cells in ankylosing spondylitis. General study results and limits: Seven to nine highly homologous variants formed a TCR beta motif that appeared characteristic of ankylosing spondylitis blood.

TCRdb redid the calling of the 5' RACE reads with MiXCR, one entry per CDR3 protein. The top ten clones hold roughly 21% of a sample with about 33,000 distinct CDR3 sequences, about 10% of them seen once. V gave up 0 bases and J gave up 7 bases; unmatched junction bases: 8. CDR3 length equals 15 residues. The germline gives CDR1 DFQATT, CDR2 SNEGSKA (reference sequence). The table lists this clonotype with many counts. The antigen remains undetermined. V and J are TRBV20-1 and TRBJ2-1, with 8 nucleotides matching TRBD2. The origin of this receptor is a male donor with ankylosing spondylitis. Sequenced: synovial fluid, either unsorted or a sorted T cell fraction (not recorded which). The CDR3 loop is CSAREAYSGVNEQFF. In nucleotides, the CDR3 is TGCAGTGCTAGAGAAGCCTATAGCGGGGTGAATGAGCAGTTCTTC.